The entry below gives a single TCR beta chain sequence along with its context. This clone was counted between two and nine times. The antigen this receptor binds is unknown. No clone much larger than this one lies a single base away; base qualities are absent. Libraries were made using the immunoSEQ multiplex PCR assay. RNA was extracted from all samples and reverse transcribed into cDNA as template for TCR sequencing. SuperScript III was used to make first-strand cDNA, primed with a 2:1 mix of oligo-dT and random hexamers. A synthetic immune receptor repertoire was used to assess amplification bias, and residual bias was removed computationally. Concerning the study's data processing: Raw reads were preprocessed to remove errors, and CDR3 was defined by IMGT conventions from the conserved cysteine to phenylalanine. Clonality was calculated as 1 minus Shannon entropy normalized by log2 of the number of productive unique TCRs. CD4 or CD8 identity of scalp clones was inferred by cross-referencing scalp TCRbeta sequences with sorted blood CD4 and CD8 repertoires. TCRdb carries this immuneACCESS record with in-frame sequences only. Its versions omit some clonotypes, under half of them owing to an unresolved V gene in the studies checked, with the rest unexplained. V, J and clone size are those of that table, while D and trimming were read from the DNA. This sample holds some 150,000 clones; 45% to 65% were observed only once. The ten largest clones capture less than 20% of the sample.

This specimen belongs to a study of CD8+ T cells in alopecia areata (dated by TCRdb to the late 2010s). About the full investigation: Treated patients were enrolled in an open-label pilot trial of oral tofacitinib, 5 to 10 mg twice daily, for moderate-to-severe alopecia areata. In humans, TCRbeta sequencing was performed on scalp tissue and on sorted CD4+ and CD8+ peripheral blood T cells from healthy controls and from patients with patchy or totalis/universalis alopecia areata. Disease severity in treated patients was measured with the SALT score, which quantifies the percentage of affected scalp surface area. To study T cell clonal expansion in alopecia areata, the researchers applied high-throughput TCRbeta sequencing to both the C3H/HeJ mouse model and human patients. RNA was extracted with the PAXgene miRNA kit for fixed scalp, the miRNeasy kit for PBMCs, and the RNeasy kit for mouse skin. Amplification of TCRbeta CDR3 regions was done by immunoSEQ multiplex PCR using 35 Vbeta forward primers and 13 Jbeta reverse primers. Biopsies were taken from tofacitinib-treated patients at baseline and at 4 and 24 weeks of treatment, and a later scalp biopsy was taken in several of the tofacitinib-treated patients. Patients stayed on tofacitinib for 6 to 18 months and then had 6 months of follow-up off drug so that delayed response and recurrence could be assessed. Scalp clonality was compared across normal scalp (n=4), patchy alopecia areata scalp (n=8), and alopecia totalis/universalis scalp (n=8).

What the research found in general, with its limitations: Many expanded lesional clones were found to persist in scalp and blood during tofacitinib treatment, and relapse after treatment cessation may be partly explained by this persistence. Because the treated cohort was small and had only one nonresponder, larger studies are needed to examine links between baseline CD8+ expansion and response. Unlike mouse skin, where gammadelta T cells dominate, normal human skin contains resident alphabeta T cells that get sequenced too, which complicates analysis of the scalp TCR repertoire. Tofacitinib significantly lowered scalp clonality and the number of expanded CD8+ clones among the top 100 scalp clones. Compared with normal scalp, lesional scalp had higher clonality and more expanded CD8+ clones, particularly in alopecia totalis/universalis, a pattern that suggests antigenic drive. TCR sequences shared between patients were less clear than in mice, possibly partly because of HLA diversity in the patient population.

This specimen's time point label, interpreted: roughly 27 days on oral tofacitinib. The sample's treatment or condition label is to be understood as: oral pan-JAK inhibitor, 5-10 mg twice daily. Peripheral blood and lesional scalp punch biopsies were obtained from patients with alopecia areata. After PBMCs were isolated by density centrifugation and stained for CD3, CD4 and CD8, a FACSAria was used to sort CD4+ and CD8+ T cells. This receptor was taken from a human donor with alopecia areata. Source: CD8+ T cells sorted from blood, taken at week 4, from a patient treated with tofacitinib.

The DNA is as follows: TGTGCCAGCAGGCGACAGACAGGGTCGAACACTGAAGCTTTCTTT. This encodes CASRRQTGSNTEAFF. In this chain, TRBV7-9 is recombined with TRBJ1-1, and 7 junction bases match TRBD1. CDR1 and CDR2 (SEHNR, FQNEAQ) derive from the germline V gene (reference sequence). Clipping removes 6 bases from V and 1 base from J, with 8 as the unmatched junction base count. Measured from the cysteine to the phenylalanine, the CDR3 is 15 residues long. Kept here is only the CDR3 DNA, which spans 45 bases and is read in frame from base 1.